This T cell receptor (beta chain) was obtained from a study of human T cells and chemical hapten exposure. Study details: A mostly female patient group had alopecia areata, totalis or universalis.

Individual cDNA molecules (in the library) carried attached unique molecular identifiers. Via MiXCR, TCRdb re-called the RACE reads, giving one row per CDR3 protein. The sample has 300,000 to 350,000 distinct CDR3 sequences, approximately 6.9% seen once. The sample's time point: patch test 1, 2 weeks after DPC sensitization. The treatment was: therapeutic diphenylcyclopropenone sensitization with weekly scalp DPC. CDR1 and CDR2 (germline): MNHEY, SVGEGT. V was trimmed by 2 bases and J by 6 bases, leaving 14 bases between them. The CDR3 is made up of 16 amino acids. Study-level findings and limits: Because all patients had alopecia, their immune responses might differ from healthy ones. Large CDR3 similarity clusters arose significantly more often from expanded TCRs than from controls.

This clonotype was seen ten or more times. The antigen remains undetermined. Specimen: whole blood, collected in connection with sensitization to the hapten diphenylcyclopropenone (DPC). This TCR derives from a woman aged 18-30 years with alopecia areata. Some clones in this sample may be carry-over from other donors' samples. The chain uses TRBV6-2 or TRBV6-3 and TRBJ2-6; D not resolved. The CDR3 region has the DNA TGTGCCAGCAGTTACACGGGCGGCGGAGAGGCCAACGTCCTGACTTTC. The encoded protein is CASSYTGGGEANVLTF.